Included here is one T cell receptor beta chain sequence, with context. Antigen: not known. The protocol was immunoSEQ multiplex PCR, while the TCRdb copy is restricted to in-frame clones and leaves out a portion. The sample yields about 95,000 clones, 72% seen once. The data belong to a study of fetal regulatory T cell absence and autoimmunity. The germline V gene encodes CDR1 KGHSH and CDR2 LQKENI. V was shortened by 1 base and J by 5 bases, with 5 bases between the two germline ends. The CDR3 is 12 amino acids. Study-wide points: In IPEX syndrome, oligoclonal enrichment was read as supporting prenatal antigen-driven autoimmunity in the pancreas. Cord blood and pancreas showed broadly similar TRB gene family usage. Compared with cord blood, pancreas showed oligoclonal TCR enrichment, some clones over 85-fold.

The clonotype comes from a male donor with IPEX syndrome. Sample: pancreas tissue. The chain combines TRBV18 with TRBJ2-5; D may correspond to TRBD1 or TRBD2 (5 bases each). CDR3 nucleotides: TGTGCCAGCTCACCACGGGGGGAGACCCAGTACTTC. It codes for CASSPRGETQYF. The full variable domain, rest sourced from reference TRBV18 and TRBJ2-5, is NAGVMQNPRHLVRRRGQEARLRCSPMKGHSHVYWYRQLPEEGLKFMVYLQKENIIDESGMPKERFSAEFPKEGPSILRIQQVVRGDSAAYFCASSPRGETQYFGPGTRLLVL.